This T cell receptor (beta chain) was retrieved from a study of blood T cells in healthy people across ages. The use of a sample-barcoded 5' primer and a J-beta primer mix characterized a second PCR of about 7 to 12 cycles. TCRdb reprocessed the 5' RACE reads via MiXCR and lists one record per CDR3 protein. This repertoire shows 850,000 to 1,000,000 distinct CDR3 sequences, 40% to 60% found once; its top ten account for roughly 12%. The germline V gene encodes CDR1 SGHNT and CDR2 YENEEA. The length of the CDR3 is 15 residues. V lost 0 bases, J lost 4 bases, and 12 bases lay in between. Healthy Caucasians from Russia aged about 6 to 90 served as donors. Researchers collected roughly 9.8 milliliters of peripheral blood from every single donor. Study-level results: Naive CD4+ cell counts and diversity both ran higher in long-lived than in aged donors. Higher naive T cell percentage went strongly together with higher TCR beta diversity.

There are a few counts of this clonotype. Its antigen is undetermined. This TCR came from a man aged 25 to 40 in good health. Sequenced input: blood. V is TRBV11-3 and J is TRBJ2-5; D perhaps matches TRBD1 (6 bases). CDR3 sequence (DNA): TGTGCCAGCAGCTTAGAAGGGGGAGCAAGAGAGACCCAGTACTTC. Residues: CASSLEGGARETQYF.